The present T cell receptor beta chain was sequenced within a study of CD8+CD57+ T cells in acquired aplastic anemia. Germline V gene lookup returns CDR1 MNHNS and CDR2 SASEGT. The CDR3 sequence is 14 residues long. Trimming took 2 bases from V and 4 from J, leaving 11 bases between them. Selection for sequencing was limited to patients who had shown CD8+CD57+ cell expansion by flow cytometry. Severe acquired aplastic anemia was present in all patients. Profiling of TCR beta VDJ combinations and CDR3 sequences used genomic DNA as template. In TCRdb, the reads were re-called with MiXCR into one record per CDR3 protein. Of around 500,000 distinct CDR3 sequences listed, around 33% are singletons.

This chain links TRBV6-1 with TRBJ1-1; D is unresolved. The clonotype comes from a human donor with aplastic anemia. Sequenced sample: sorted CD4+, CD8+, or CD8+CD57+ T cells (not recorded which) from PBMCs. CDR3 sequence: CASSERERVTEAFF. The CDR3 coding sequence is TGTGCCAGCAGTGAAAGGGAGCGGGTCACTGAAGCTTTCTTT.